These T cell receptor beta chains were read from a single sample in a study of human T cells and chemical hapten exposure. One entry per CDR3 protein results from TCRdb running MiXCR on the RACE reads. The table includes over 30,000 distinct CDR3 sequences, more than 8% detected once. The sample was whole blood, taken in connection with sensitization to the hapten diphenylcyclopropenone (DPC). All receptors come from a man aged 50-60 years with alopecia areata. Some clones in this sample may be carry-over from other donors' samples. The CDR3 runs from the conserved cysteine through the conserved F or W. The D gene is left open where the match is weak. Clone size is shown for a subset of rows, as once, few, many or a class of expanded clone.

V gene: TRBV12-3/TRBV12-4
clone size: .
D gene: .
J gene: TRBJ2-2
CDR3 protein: CASSFRFSGELFF
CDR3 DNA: TGTGCCAGCAGTTTCCGGTTCTCCGGGGAGCTGTTTTTT

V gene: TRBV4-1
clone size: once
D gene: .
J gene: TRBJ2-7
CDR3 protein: CASQYEQYF
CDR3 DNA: TGCGCCAGCCAGTACGAGCAGTACTTC

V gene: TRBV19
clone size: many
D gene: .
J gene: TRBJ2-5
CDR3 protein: CASSIVAEETQYF
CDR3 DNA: TGTGCCAGTAGTATAGTAGCGGAGGAGACCCAGTACTTC

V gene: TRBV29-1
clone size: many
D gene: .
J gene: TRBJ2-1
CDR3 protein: CSVPGENEQFF
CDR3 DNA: TGCAGCGTTCCCGGGGAAAATGAGCAGTTCTTC

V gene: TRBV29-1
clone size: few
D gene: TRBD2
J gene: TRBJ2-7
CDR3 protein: CSVEDPNLSGSWPVYEQYF
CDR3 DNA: TGCAGCGTTGAAGATCCCAACTTGAGCGGGAGTTGGCCGGTTTACGAGCAGTACTTC

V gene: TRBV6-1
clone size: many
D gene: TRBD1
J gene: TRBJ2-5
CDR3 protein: CASREPGGQGIPGETQYF
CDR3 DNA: TGTGCCAGCAGAGAACCAGGCGGACAGGGGATACCAGGAGAGACCCAGTACTTC

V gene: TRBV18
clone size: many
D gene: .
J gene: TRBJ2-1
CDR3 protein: CASSPRVSAGSYNEQFF
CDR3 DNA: TGTGCCAGCTCACCACGGGTTAGCGCGGGCTCCTACAATGAGCAGTTCTTC

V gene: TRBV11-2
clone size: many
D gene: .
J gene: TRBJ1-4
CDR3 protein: CASRQARGRALRQEKLFF
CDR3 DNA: TGTGCCAGCAGACAAGCCCGAGGGAGGGCTCTTCGTCAGGAAAAACTGTTTTTT

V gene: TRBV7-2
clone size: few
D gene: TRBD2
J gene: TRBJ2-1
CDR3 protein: CASSLVAGGGNEQFF
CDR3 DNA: TGTGCCAGCAGCTTAGTAGCGGGTGGGGGGAATGAGCAGTTCTTC

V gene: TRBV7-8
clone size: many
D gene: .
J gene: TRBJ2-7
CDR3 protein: CASSLRTNYEQYF
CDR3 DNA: TGTGCCAGCAGCTTAAGAACCAACTACGAGCAGTACTTC

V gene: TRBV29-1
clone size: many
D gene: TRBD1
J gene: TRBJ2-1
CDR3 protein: CSVDAGGNEQFF
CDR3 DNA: TGCAGCGTTGACGCAGGGGGCAATGAGCAGTTCTTC

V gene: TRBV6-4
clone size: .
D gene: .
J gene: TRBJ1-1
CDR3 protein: CASSVGTQNTEAFF
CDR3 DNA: TGTGCCAGCAGTGTCGGGACACAAAACACTGAAGCTTTCTTT

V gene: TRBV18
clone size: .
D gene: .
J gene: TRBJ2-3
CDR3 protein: CASSQTGTHTDTQYF
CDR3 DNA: TGTGCCAGCTCACAAACAGGGACCCACACAGATACGCAGTATTTT

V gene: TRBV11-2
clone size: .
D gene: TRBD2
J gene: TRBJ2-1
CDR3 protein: CASSLEPSGRDEQFF
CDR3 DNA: TGTGCCAGCAGCTTAGAACCTAGCGGGAGAGATGAGCAGTTCTTC

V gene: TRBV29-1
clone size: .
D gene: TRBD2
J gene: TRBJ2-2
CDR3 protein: CSVTTGTSGRIGELFF
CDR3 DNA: TGCAGCGTGACGACCGGGACTAGCGGGAGAATCGGGGAGCTGTTTTTT

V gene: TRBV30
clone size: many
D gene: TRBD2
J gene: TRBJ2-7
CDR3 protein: CAWSVHWAAGESYEQYF
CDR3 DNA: TGTGCCTGGAGTGTACATTGGGCCGCGGGAGAGTCCTACGAGCAGTACTTC

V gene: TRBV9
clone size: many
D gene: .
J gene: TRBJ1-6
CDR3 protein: CASSVGAGQYNSPLHF
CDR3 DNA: TGTGCCAGCAGCGTAGGGGCAGGTCAATATAATTCACCCCTCCACTTT

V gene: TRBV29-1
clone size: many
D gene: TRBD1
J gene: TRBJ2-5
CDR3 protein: CSVSDRVQETQYF
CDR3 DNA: TGCAGCGTATCAGACAGGGTCCAAGAGACCCAGTACTTC

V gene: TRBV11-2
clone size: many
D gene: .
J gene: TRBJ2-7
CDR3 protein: CASSDYHEQYF
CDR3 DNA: TGTGCCAGCAGCGATTACCACGAGCAGTACTTC

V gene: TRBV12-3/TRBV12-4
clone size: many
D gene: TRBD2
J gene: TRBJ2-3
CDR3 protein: CASSWESAGVGLGGTDTQYF
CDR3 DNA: TGTGCCAGCAGTTGGGAGTCAGCGGGAGTGGGGCTCGGGGGCACAGATACGCAGTATTTT

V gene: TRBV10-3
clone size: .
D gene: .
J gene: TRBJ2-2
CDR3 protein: CAISRDNTGELFF
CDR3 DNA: TGTGCCATCAGCCGGGACAACACCGGGGAGCTGTTTTTT

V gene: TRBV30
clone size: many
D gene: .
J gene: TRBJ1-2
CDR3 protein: CAWKAGYYGYTF
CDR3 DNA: TGTGCCTGGAAGGCAGGGTATTATGGCTACACCTTC

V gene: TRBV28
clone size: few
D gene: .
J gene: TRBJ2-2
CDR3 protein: CASGGQRNTGELFF
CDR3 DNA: TGTGCCAGCGGCGGACAGAGGAACACCGGGGAGCTGTTTTTT

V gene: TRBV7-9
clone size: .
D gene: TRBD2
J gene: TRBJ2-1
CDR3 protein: CASSDRSSSGIYNEQFF
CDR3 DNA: TGTGCCAGCAGCGATCGCTCGTCTAGCGGCATATACAATGAGCAGTTCTTC

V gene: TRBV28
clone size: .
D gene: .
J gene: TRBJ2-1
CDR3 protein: CASTRGRYNEQFF
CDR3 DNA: TGTGCCAGCACGCGGGGACGCTACAATGAGCAGTTCTTC

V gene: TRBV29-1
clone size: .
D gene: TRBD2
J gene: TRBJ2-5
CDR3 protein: CSVSGRAETQYF
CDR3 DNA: TGCAGCGTTAGCGGGAGGGCGGAGACCCAGTACTTC

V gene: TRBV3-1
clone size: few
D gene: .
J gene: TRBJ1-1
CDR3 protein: CASSQVVGVAFF
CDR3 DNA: TGTGCCAGCAGCCAAGTGGTCGGGGTAGCTTTCTTT

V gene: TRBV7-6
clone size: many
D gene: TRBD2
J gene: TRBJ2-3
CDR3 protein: CASSSPGLAGGPPDTQYF
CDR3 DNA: TGTGCCAGCAGCTCCCCGGGACTAGCGGGAGGGCCCCCAGATACGCAGTATTTT

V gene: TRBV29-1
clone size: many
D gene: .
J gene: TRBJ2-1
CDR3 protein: CSVEWFGGIEQFF
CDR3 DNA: TGCAGCGTTGAATGGTTTGGGGGAATTGAGCAGTTCTTC

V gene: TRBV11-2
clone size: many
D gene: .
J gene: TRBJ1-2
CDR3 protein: CASSLGAGTGYGYTF
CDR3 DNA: TGTGCCAGCAGCTTAGGCGCGGGAACAGGCTATGGCTACACCTTC

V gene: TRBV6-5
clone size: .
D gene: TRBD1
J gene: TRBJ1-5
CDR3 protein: CASSYSKTGWRNQPQHF
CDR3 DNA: TGTGCCAGCAGTTACTCGAAGACAGGGTGGCGCAATCAGCCCCAGCATTTT

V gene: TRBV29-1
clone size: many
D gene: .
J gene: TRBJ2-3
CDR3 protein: CSVASATPDTQYF
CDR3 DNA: TGCAGCGTTGCGTCAGCGACCCCAGATACGCAGTATTTT

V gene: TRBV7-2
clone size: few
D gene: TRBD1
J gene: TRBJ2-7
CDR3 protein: CASSSGQWSSYEQYF
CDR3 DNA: TGTGCCAGCAGCTCGGGACAGTGGAGCTCCTACGAGCAGTACTTC

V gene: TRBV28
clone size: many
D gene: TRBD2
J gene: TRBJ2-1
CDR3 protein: CASSLGTSGRSGEQFF
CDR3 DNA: TGTGCCAGCAGTTTAGGAACTAGCGGGAGGTCAGGTGAGCAGTTCTTC

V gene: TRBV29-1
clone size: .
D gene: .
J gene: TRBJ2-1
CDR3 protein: CSGRDWGEQFF
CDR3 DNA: TGCAGCGGACGGGACTGGGGGGAGCAGTTCTTC

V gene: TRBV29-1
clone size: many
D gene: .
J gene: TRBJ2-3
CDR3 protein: CSVGSELIDTQYF
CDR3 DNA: TGCAGCGTTGGAAGTGAACTCATAGATACGCAGTATTTT

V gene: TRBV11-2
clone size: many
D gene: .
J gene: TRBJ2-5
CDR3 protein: CASSQIEETQYF
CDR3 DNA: TGTGCCAGCAGCCAGATTGAAGAGACCCAGTACTTC

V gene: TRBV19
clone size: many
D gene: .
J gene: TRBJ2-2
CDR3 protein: CASSMRQVGGELFF
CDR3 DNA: TGTGCCAGTAGTATGCGACAGGTCGGAGGGGAGCTGTTTTTT

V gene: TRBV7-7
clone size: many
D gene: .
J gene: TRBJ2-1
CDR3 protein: CASSLGASVNEQFF
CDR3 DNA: TGTGCCAGCAGCTTAGGAGCCTCGGTGAATGAGCAGTTCTTC

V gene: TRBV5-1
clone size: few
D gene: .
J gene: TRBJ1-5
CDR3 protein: CASSPEPGRGNQPQHF
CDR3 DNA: TGCGCCAGCAGTCCGGAACCGGGCAGGGGAAACCAGCCCCAGCATTTT

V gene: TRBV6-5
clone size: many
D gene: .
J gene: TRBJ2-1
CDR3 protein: CASRRAREDEQFF
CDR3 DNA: TGTGCCAGCAGGAGAGCTAGGGAGGATGAGCAGTTCTTC

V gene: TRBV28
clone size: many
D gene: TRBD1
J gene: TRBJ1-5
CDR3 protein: CASSPGTGVGRPQHF
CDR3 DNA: TGTGCCAGCAGCCCCGGGACAGGGGTAGGTCGGCCCCAGCATTTT

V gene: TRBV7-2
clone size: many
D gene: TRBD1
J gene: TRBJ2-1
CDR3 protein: CASSETGTGGRNEQFF
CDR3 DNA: TGTGCCAGCAGCGAAACCGGGACAGGGGGACGGAATGAGCAGTTCTTC

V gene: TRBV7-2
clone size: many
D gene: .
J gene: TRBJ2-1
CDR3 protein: CASSQGEFGNEQFF
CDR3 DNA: TGTGCCAGCAGTCAAGGCGAATTTGGCAATGAGCAGTTCTTC